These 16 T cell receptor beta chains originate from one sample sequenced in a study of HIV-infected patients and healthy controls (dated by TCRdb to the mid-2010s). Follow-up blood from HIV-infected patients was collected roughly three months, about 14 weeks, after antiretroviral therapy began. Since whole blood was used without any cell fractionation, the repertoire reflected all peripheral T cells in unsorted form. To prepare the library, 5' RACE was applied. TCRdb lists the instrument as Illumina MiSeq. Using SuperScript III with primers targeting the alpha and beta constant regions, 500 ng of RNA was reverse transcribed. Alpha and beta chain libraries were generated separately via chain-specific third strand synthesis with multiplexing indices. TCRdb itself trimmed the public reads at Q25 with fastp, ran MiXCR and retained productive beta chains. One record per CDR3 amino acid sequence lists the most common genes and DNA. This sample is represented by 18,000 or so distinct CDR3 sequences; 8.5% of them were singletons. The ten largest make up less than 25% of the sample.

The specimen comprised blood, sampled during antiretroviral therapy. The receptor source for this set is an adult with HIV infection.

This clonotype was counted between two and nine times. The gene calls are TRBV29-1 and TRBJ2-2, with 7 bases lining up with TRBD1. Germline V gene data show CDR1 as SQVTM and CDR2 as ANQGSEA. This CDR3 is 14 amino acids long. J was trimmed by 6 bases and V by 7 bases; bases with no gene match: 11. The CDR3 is CSARKGTEAGELFF. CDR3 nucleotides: TGCAGCGCCCGGAAAGGGACAGAAGCCGGGGAGCTGTTTTTT.

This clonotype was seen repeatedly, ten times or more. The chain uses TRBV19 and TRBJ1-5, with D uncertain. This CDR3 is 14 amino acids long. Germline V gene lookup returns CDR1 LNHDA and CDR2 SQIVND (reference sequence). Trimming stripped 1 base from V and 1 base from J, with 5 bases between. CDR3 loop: CASSIVGSNQPQHF. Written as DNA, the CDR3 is TGTGCCAGTAGTATAGTGGGGAGCAATCAGCCCCAGCATTTT.

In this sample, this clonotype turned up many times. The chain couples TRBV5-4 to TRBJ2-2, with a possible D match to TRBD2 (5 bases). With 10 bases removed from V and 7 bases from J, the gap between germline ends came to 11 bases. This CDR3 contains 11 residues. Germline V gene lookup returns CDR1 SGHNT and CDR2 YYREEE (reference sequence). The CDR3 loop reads CAGLSGGELFF. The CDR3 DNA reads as TGTGCCGGACTGAGCGGCGGGGAGCTGTTTTTT. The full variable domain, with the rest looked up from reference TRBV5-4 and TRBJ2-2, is ETGVTQSPTHLIKTRGQQVTLRCSSQSGHNTVSWYQQALGQGPQFIFQYYREEENGRGNFPPRFSGLQFPNYSSELNVNALELDDSALYLCAGLSGGELFFGEGSRLTVL.

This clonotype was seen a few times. CDR3 loop: CASTEGGRGYGYTF. The DNA for the CDR3 is TGTGCCAGCACCGAAGGGGGCAGGGGTTATGGCTACACCTTC. The chain has TRBV13 and TRBJ1-2, with 7 bases matching TRBD1. The V gene end was trimmed by 7 bases and the J gene end by 5 bases; junction bases not matched to a gene: 10. Germline V gene lookup returns CDR1 PRHDT and CDR2 FYEKMQ (reference sequence). The CDR3 is 14 amino acids.

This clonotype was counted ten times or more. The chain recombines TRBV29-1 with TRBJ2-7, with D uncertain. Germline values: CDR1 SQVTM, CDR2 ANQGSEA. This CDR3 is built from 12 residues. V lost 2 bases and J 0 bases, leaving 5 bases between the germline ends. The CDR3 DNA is TGCAGCGTTGAAACAGACTCCTACGAGCAGTACTTC. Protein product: CSVETDSYEQYF.

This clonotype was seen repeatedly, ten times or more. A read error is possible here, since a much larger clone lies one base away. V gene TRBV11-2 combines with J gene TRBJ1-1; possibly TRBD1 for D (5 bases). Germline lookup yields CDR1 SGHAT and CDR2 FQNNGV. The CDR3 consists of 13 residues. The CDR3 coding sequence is TGTGCCATCAGCTTAGAGGGGTTCAATGAAGCTTTCTTT. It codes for CAISLEGFNEAFF.

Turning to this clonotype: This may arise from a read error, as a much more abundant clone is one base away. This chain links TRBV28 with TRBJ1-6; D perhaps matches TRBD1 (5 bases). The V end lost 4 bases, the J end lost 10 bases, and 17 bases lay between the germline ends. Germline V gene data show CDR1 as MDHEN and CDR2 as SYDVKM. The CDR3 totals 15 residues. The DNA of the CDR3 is TGTGCCAGCAGTTGGGGGTTTCGGGGGGGATCACCCCTCCACTTT. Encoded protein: CASSWGFRGGSPLHF.

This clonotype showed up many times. As DNA, the CDR3 is TGCGCCAGCAGCTTCACGGGAGGGCATTCAGATACGCAGTATTTT. This encodes CASSFTGGHSDTQYF. The chain links TRBV5-1 to TRBJ2-3; 8 bases align to TRBD2. The CDR3 runs to 15 residues. The germline V gene encodes CDR1 SGHRS and CDR2 YFSETQ. V was clipped by 2 bases and J by 4 bases; unmatched bases: 6. The full variable domain, completed using reference TRBV5-1 and TRBJ2-3, is KAGVTQTPRYLIKTRGQQVTLSCSPISGHRSVSWYQQTPGQGLQFLFEYFSETQRNKGNFPGRFSGRQFSNSRSEMNVSTLELGDSALYLCASSFTGGHSDTQYFGPGTRLTVL.

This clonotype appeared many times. CDR3 loop: CSVPGLLSTDTQYF. The CDR3 DNA reads TGCAGCGTTCCCGGACTGCTAAGCACAGATACGCAGTATTTT. This chain uses TRBV29-1 with TRBJ2-3; D possibly corresponds to TRBD2 (5 bases). Trimming pared 5 bases from V and 0 bases from J, leaving 12 bases between. Germline CDR1 and CDR2: SQVTM and ANQGSEA. CDR3 length: 14 residues.

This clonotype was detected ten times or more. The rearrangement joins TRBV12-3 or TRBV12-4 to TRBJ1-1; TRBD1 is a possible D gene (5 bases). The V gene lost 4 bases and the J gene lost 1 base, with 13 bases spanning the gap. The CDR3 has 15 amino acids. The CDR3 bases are TGTGCCAGCAGTTCCAACCGGGGCGCGAACACTGAAGCTTTCTTT. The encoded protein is CASSSNRGANTEAFF.

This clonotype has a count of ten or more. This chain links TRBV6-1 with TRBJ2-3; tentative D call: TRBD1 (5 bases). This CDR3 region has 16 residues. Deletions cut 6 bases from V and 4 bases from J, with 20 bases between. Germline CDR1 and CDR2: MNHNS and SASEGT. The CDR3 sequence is CASRPRQPSISDTQYF. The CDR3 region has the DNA TGTGCCAGCAGGCCCCGACAGCCTAGTATCTCAGATACGCAGTATTTT.

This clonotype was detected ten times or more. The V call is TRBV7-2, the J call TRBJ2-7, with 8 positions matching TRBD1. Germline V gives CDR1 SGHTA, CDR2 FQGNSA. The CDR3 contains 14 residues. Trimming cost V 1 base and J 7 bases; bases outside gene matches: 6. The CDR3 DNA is TGTGCCAGCAGCTTAGGGCAGGGGGCGGAGGAGCAGTACTTC. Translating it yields CASSLGQGAEEQYF. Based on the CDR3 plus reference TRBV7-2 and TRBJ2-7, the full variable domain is GAGVSQSPSNKVTEKGKDVELRCDPISGHTALYWYRQSLGQGLEFLIYFQGNSAPDKSGLPSDRFSAERTGGSVSTLTIQRTQQEDSAVYLCASSLGQGAEEQYFGPGTRLTVT.

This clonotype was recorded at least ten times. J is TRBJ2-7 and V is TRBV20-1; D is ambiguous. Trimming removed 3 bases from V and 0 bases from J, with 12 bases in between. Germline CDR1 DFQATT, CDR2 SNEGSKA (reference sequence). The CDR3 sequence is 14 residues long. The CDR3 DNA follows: TGCAGTGCTAGTGAGATTCAGAGCTCCTACGAGCAGTACTTC. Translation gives CSASEIQSSYEQYF.

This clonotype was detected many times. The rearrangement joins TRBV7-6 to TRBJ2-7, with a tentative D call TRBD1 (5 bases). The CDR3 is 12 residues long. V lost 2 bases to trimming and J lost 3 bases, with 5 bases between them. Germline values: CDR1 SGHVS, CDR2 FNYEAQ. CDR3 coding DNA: TGTGCCAGCAGCTTACAGGGCTACGAGCAGTACTTC. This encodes CASSLQGYEQYF.

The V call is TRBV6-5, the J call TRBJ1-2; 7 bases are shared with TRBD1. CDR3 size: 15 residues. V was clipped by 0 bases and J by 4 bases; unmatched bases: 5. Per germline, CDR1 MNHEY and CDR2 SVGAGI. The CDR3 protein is CASSYSSGGGYGYTF. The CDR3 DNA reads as TGTGCCAGCAGTTACTCATCAGGGGGAGGCTATGGCTACACCTTC.

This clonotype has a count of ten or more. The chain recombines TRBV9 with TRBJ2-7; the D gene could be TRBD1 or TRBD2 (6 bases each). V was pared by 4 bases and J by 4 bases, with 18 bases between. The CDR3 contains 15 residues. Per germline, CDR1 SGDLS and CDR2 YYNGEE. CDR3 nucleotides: TGTGCCAGCAGCCCCAACTTAGGGGGGATTTACGAGCAGTACTTC. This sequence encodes CASSPNLGGIYEQYF. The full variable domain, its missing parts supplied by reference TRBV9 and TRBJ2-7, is DSGVTQTPKHLITATGQRVTLRCSPRSGDLSVYWYQQSLDQGLQFLIQYYNGEERAKGNILERFSAQQFPDLHSELNLSSLELGDSALYFCASSPNLGGIYEQYFGPGTRLTVT.